This TCR beta chain comes out of a study of CD8+CD57+ T cells in acquired aplastic anemia (dated by TCRdb to between 2017 and 2018). Study-level background: Extracted DNA from sorted CD4+ and CD8+ cells averaged about 2.9 ug, ranging from roughly 0.19 to 27.4 ug. Healthy donor samples averaged roughly 9.9 million reads for CD4+ and roughly 11 million for CD8+ cells. What the authors observed across the whole study: Patients and healthy controls showed no significant difference in CD8+ Simpson's diversity (P=0.060). Twenty-nine CD8+ CDR3 sequences were found in both patients and controls but appeared to be highly expressed in patients and within the immunodominant clones of the patients.

Genomic DNA was used as template for profiling of TCR beta VDJ combinations and CDR3 sequences. An Illumina HiSeq 2000 was the platform used for TCR repertoire sequencing. From the authors' description of their analysis: TRBV/TRBJ rearrangement plots, CDR3 size and DJ length profiles, and Simpson's diversity index were used to evaluate the repertoires. Whichever DNA sequence was most abundant in the deep sequencing data was defined as the immunodominant clone. CDR3 amino acid sequences were checked for sharing across subjects and were also compared against the VDJdb database and published repertoires. TCRdb trimmed the raw reads at Q25, called clones with MiXCR and kept productive beta chains. Rows with a matching CDR3 protein are joined into one entry that keeps the most common DNA and genes. V and J calls and clone size were set by TCRdb, not the authors. A total of around 400,000 distinct CDR3 sequences appear in this sample, 65% to 80% of them only once. The ten largest account for approximately 4% of the sample.

Here V drops 5 bases and J drops 7 bases, and the junction holds 11 bases not matched to any gene. Sequences DFQATT (CDR1) and SNEGSKA (CDR2) are obtained from the germline V gene (reference sequence). From its cysteine to its phenylalanine, the CDR3 spans 14 amino acids. Only the CDR3 part of the read is kept: 42 bases, read in frame from the first base. The study deep-sequenced TCR repertoires of sorted CD4+ and CD8+ blood T cells from severe aplastic anemia patients and healthy subjects. Ficoll-Paque density gradient centrifugation was used to isolate peripheral blood mononuclear cells. CD4+ and CD8+ T cells were sorted by FACS or magnetic beads before DNA extraction. For this clonotype: Its target antigen remains unknown. No quality values exist for individual bases; no much larger clone is one base distant.

The rearranged segments are TRBV20-1 and TRBJ2-5; TRBD1 lines up with 9 middle nucleotides. Sequences were obtained from sorted CD4+, CD8+, or CD8+CD57+ T cells (not recorded which) from PBMCs. This receptor was identified in a human donor in good health, serving as a control. Here the CDR3 is given as CSAGPGTGRGTQYF. The nucleotide sequence is TGCAGTGCTGGGCCCGGGACAGGGCGGGGGACCCAGTACTTC.